This TCR beta chain was identified during a study of blood T cell repertoires in COVID-19. As for the study in general: Spain, Italy and the United States supplied samples that represented acute and convalescent COVID-19. Nucleic acid was either cDNA or gDNA, and it came from T cells, B-cell-depleted T cells, or PBMCs.

CDR1 SNHLY and CDR2 FYNNEI come from the germline V gene. This CDR3 comprises 14 residues. In the authors' methods: Estimation of nucleated cell counts was performed using reference gene primer amplification. Method: immunoSEQ multiplex PCR; TCRdb's copy keeps in-frame clones and lacks some. The V and J calls and clone size come from that table; D and trimming were worked out from the DNA. The top ten clones hold 3.5% to 5% of a sample with about 150,000 clones, about 90% of them seen once. As concerns this clone: One end of the junction is discordant with germline, which a read error may explain.

Sequences were obtained from peripheral blood. The receptor was derived from a woman aged 55-70 years with active or convalescent COVID-19. The J gene is TRBJ1-2, the V gene TRBV2; D is perhaps TRBD1 (5 bases). As DNA, the CDR3 is TGTGCCAGCAGCGAAGTGGGGCAGGGAGGAGGCTACACCTTC. Protein: CASSEVGQGGGYTF.